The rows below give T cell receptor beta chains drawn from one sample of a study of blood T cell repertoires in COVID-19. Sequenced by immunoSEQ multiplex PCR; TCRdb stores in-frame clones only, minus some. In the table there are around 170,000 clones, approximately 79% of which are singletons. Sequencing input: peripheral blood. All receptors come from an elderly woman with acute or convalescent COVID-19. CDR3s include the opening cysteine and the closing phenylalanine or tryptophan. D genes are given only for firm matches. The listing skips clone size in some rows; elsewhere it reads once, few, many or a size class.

CDR3 protein: CASRLLSGSGETQYF
CDR3 DNA: TGTGCCAGCAGACTCCTTAGCGGGAGCGGGGAGACCCAGTACTTC
V gene: TRBV27
J gene: TRBJ2-5
D gene: TRBD2
clone size: NA

CDR3 protein: CASSQGGFTEAFF
CDR3 DNA: TGTGCCAGCAGCCAAGGAGGGTTTACTGAAGCTTTCTTT
V gene: TRBV3-1/TRBV3-2
J gene: TRBJ1-1
D gene: NA
clone size: NA

CDR3 protein: CASSVASSVIYNEQFF
CDR3 DNA: TGTGCCAGCAGCGTAGCTTCTAGCGTTATATACAATGAGCAGTTCTTC
V gene: TRBV9
J gene: TRBJ2-1
D gene: NA
clone size: few

CDR3 protein: CASSAGQANYGYTF
CDR3 DNA: TGTGCCAGTAGCGCCGGACAGGCTAACTATGGCTACACCTTC
V gene: TRBV19
J gene: TRBJ1-2
D gene: TRBD1
clone size: few

CDR3 protein: CASSRDSSTQYF
CDR3 DNA: TGTGCCAGCAGTCGGGACTCCAGTACGCAGTATTTT
V gene: TRBV6-5
J gene: TRBJ2-3
D gene: NA
clone size: NA

CDR3 protein: CASSLSGRGITYSNQPQHF
CDR3 DNA: TGTGCCAGCAGCTTGAGTGGCAGGGGGATTACTTATAGCAATCAGCCCCAGCATTTT
V gene: TRBV5-6
J gene: TRBJ1-5
D gene: TRBD1
clone size: NA

CDR3 protein: CASSKSGGTNEKLFF
CDR3 DNA: TGTGCCAGCAGCAAATCCGGGGGGACTAATGAAAAACTGTTTTTT
V gene: TRBV3-1/TRBV3-2
J gene: TRBJ1-4
D gene: NA
clone size: few

CDR3 protein: CASSLIPGLGNSPLHF
CDR3 DNA: TGTGCCAGCAGTTTAATTCCGGGGTTGGGGAATTCACCCCTCCACTTT
V gene: TRBV27
J gene: TRBJ1-6
D gene: NA
clone size: NA

CDR3 protein: CAWSRGLNTEAFF
CDR3 DNA: TGTGCCTGGAGTAGGGGGTTAAACACTGAAGCTTTCTTT
V gene: TRBV30
J gene: TRBJ1-1
D gene: NA
clone size: once

CDR3 protein: CASSLDMRNTGELFF
CDR3 DNA: TGTGCCAGCAGCTTAGACATGCGGAACACCGGGGAGCTGTTTTTT
V gene: TRBV11-3
J gene: TRBJ2-2
D gene: NA
clone size: NA

CDR3 protein: CASSPPNRGQGDTQYF
CDR3 DNA: TGTGCCAGCTCACCACCGAACAGGGGGCAGGGAGATACGCAGTATTTT
V gene: TRBV18
J gene: TRBJ2-3
D gene: TRBD1
clone size: NA

CDR3 protein: CASSDPTGEAEKLFF
CDR3 DNA: TGCGCCAGCAGCGACCCGACAGGGGAAGCTGAAAAACTGTTTTTT
V gene: TRBV5-1
J gene: TRBJ1-4
D gene: TRBD1
clone size: many

CDR3 protein: CASSGQGEYEQYF
CDR3 DNA: TGTGCCAGCAGCGGACAGGGGGAGTACGAGCAGTACTTC
V gene: TRBV9
J gene: TRBJ2-7
D gene: TRBD1
clone size: NA

CDR3 protein: CASRLGDRDYSNQPQHF
CDR3 DNA: TGTGCAAGTCGCTTAGGGGACAGGGATTATAGCAATCAGCCCCAGCATTTT
V gene: TRBV12-2
J gene: TRBJ1-5
D gene: NA
clone size: NA

CDR3 protein: CASTTSGLGSQYF
CDR3 DNA: TGTGCCAGCACGACTAGCGGTCTAGGATCGCAGTACTTC
V gene: TRBV5-5
J gene: TRBJ2-7
D gene: TRBD2
clone size: NA

CDR3 protein: CSVENRGFGELFF
CDR3 DNA: TGCAGCGTTGAGAACAGGGGGTTCGGGGAGCTGTTTTTT
V gene: TRBV29-1
J gene: TRBJ2-2
D gene: TRBD1
clone size: NA

CDR3 protein: CASSFRNSDGYTF
CDR3 DNA: TGTGCCAGCAGCTTCCGAAACAGTGATGGCTACACCTTC
V gene: TRBV7-8
J gene: TRBJ1-2
D gene: NA
clone size: NA